Shown below are 26 T cell receptor beta chains from a single sample sequenced in a study of shared clonotypes between healthy human individuals. TCRdb keeps only in-frame clones here, not all; method: immunoSEQ multiplex PCR. This repertoire shows roughly 2.5 million clones, just over 90% found once; its top ten account for around 0.15%. Sequenced: naive CD4+ T cells sorted from blood. Indicated subset: CD45RA+ positively selected. These receptors all come from a man aged 18 to 30 in good health.

This sequence joins TRBV30 and TRBJ2-1; D is uncertain. Germline assignment: CDR1 GTSNPN and CDR2 SVGIG (reference sequence). The CDR3 has 12 amino acids. V was shortened by 1 base and J by 9 bases, with 10 bases between the two germline ends. The DNA for the CDR3 is TGTGCCTGGAGTGAAATAGTGGGTGAGCAGTTCTTC. This codes for CAWSEIVGEQFF.

The chain employs TRBV10-3 and TRBJ1-2, with 8 bases lining up with TRBD1. The germline V gene encodes CDR1 ENHRY and CDR2 SYGVKD. This CDR3 spans 15 amino acids. Trimming at V came to 0 bases and at J to 3 bases, leaving 3 bases not matched to a gene. The CDR3 DNA reads TGTGCCATCAGTGAGTCACAACAGGGGGACTATGGCTACACCTTC. Protein: CAISESQQGDYGYTF.

The chain joins TRBV7-2 to TRBJ1-1, with no clear D. V dropped 5 bases and J dropped 4 bases, with 14 bases sitting between them. The germline V gene has CDR1 SGHTA and CDR2 FQGNSA. The CDR3 length is 14 residues. CDR3: CASSPERVGTEAFF. The CDR3 region has the DNA TGTGCCAGCAGCCCCGAGAGGGTGGGCACTGAAGCTTTCTTT.

V usage is TRBV30 and J usage is TRBJ1-3; D remains unclear. CDR3 length equals 12 residues. Germline CDR1 and CDR2: GTSNPN and SVGIG (reference sequence). Trimming cost V 8 bases and J 3 bases, with 11 bases left between them. The CDR3 bases are TGTGCCGGAGGGTTTTATGGAAACACCATATATTTT. Its protein is CAGGFYGNTIYF. Filled out from reference TRBV30 and TRBJ1-3, the complete variable domain reads SQTIHQWPATLVQPVGSPLSLECTVEGTSNPNLYWYRQAAGRGLQLLFYSVGIGQISSEVPQNLSASRPQDRQFILSSKKLLLSDSGFYLCAGGFYGNTIYFGEGSWLTVV.

The J gene is TRBJ1-5, the V gene TRBV6-6; D remains ambiguous. Deletions cut 5 bases from V and 7 bases from J, with 9 bases between. CDR1 is MNHNY and CDR2 is SVGAGI in the germline V gene (reference sequence). This CDR3 contains 12 residues. In DNA form, the CDR3 reads TGTGCCAGCAGTCCCTTCGTCCAGCCCCAGCATTTT. Amino acids: CASSPFVQPQHF.

This CDR3 reads CASSYSKVKETQYF. The CDR3 DNA reads TGTGCCAGCAGTTACTCGAAAGTGAAAGAGACCCAGTACTTC. This chain links TRBV6-6 with TRBJ2-5, with unresolved D. The CDR3 length is 14 residues. Germline lookup yields CDR1 MNHNY and CDR2 SVGAGI (reference sequence). Trimming removed 0 bases from V and 3 bases from J, with 8 bases in between.

The chain combines TRBV28 with TRBJ2-7, with unresolved D. This CDR3 contains 12 residues. The germline V and J ends were trimmed by 6 bases and 5 bases, with 11 bases remaining between them. Germline CDR1 MDHEN, CDR2 SYDVKM. CDR3 sequence (DNA): TGTGCCAGCAGGCCAAGCCCTCACGAGCAGTACTTC. This gives the protein CASRPSPHEQYF.

This chain links TRBV6-6 with TRBJ1-5; possible D gene TRBD1, 5 bases. Germline V CDR1 and CDR2: MNHNY, SVGAGI (reference sequence). V was clipped by 4 bases and J by 6 bases, with 10 bases between them. There are 13 residues in the CDR3. CDR3 nucleotides: TGTGCCAGCAGTTCTTATGACAGTCAGCCCCAGCATTTT. Protein: CASSSYDSQPQHF.

This chain links TRBV5-4 with TRBJ1-5, with a weak D call TRBD1 (5 bases). CDR3 size: 14 residues. Looked up from germline, CDR1 is SGHNT and CDR2 is YYREEE (reference sequence). Trimming shortened V by 4 bases and J by 5 bases, and 13 bases separated the two germline ends. Written as DNA, the CDR3 is TGTGCCAGCAGCAACGTGGGGGTGGATCAGCCCCAGCATTTT. Its protein product is CASSNVGVDQPQHF.

The V call is TRBV5-1, the J call TRBJ2-7; 7 bases line up with TRBD1. Germline V lookup: CDR1 SGHRS, CDR2 YFSETQ. CDR3 length: 15 residues. V lost 4 bases, J lost 2 bases, and 9 bases stayed unmatched. The CDR3 nucleotides are TGCGCCAGCAGCCTAGACAGGGTAGGGACCTACGAGCAGTACTTC. Translation gives CASSLDRVGTYEQYF.

Remarks on this clone: The sample contains more than one DNA sequence encoding this CDR3. The chain combines TRBV2 with TRBJ1-5; no reliable D call. Germline assignment: CDR1 SNHLY and CDR2 FYNNEI. The length of the CDR3 is 13 residues. Trimming removed 6 bases from V and 2 bases from J, with 8 bases in between. CDR3 nucleotide sequence: TGTGCCAGCAGAGGCTGGGGCAATCAGCCCCAGCATTTT. Its translation: CASRGWGNQPQHF.

This sequence joins TRBV5-6 and TRBJ1-6, with TRBD1 matching over 7 bases. The CDR3 length is 15 residues. V lost 4 bases and J lost 4; bases outside the gene matches: 5. Germline V CDR1 and CDR2: SGHDT, YYEEEE. CDR3 in amino acids: CASSAGQYYNSPLHF. CDR3 in DNA: TGTGCCAGCAGCGCGGGACAGTATTATAATTCACCCCTCCACTTT.

This chain joins TRBV5-1 and TRBJ2-3, with D unclear. The CDR3 is 14 amino acids. Trimming cost V 2 bases and J 2 bases, with 9 bases left between them. Per the germline V gene, CDR1 is SGHRS and CDR2 is YFSETQ. The CDR3 sequence is CASSFTGYTDTQYF. The CDR3 coding sequence is TGCGCCAGCAGCTTTACGGGTTACACAGATACGCAGTATTTT. Combining the CDR3 with reference TRBV5-1 and TRBJ2-3 gives the whole variable domain KAGVTQTPRYLIKTRGQQVTLSCSPISGHRSVSWYQQTPGQGLQFLFEYFSETQRNKGNFPGRFSGRQFSNSRSEMNVSTLELGDSALYLCASSFTGYTDTQYFGPGTRLTVL.

This chain joins TRBV6-6 and TRBJ2-7; tentatively, D is TRBD2 (6 bases). In germline, CDR1 is MNHNY, CDR2 SVGAGI (reference sequence). CDR3 size: 15 residues. V was pared by 4 bases and J by 0 bases, with 13 bases between. This CDR3 is CASSWRHGSSYEQYF. CDR3 sequence (DNA): TGTGCCAGCAGTTGGCGGCACGGGAGCTCCTACGAGCAGTACTTC.

J is TRBJ2-5 and V is TRBV5-6; 8 nucleotides line up with TRBD2. Per germline, CDR1 SGHDT and CDR2 YYEEEE. After removal of 1 base from V and 4 bases from J, the junction contained 12 bases not matched to a gene. CDR3 length: 17 residues. The CDR3 loop is CASSLYALAGVGETQYF. In DNA, the CDR3 is TGTGCCAGCAGCTTGTATGCGCTAGCGGGCGTTGGAGAGACCCAGTACTTC. The variable domain in full, with the rest retrieved from reference TRBV5-6 and TRBJ2-5, is DAGVTQSPTHLIKTRGQQVTLRCSPKSGHDTVSWYQQALGQGPQFIFQYYEEEERQRGNFPDRFSGHQFPNYSSELNVNALLLGDSALYLCASSLYALAGVGETQYFGPGTRLLVL.

The rearrangement joins TRBV10-3 to TRBJ2-2; D is ambiguous. Germline V gene lookup returns CDR1 ENHRY and CDR2 SYGVKD. The CDR3 is 12 amino acids. Trimming removed 1 base at V and 7 bases at J, with 4 bases between. This CDR3 is CAISEYVGELFF. CDR3 in DNA: TGTGCCATCAGTGAGTACGTCGGGGAGCTGTTTTTT.

J is TRBJ1-2 and V is TRBV7-2, with no clear D. The CDR3 is made up of 13 amino acids. CDR1 and CDR2 (germline): SGHTA, FQGNSA. V lost 1 base to trimming and J lost 7 bases, with 10 bases between them. In DNA, the CDR3 is TGTGCCAGCAGCTTAGACGGTTTAATTGGCTACACCTTC. Translation gives CASSLDGLIGYTF.

V usage is TRBV6-5 and J usage is TRBJ2-3, with D perhaps matching TRBD1 (6 bases). Trimming shortened V by 7 bases and J by 4 bases, and 12 bases separated the two germline ends. CDR1 and CDR2 (germline): MNHEY, SVGAGI. The length of the CDR3 is 13 residues. CDR3 in DNA: TGTGCCAGCAAAAGGCAGGGGCCAGATACGCAGTATTTT. Its translation is CASKRQGPDTQYF.

J is TRBJ2-1 and V is TRBV27; TRBD2 is a possible D gene (6 bases). Looked up from germline, CDR1 is MNHEY and CDR2 is SMNVEV (reference sequence). V dropped 2 bases and J dropped 7 bases, with 9 bases sitting between them. The CDR3 loop spans 13 amino acids. For the CDR3, the DNA is TGTGCCAGCAGTTTAGAGGGGAGGAATGAGCAGTTCTTC. Protein product: CASSLEGRNEQFF.

V is TRBV19 and J is TRBJ2-5; 11 bases align to TRBD2. The CDR3 contains 16 residues. Germline trimming cut 5 bases from V and 2 bases from J; bases unmatched to any gene: 7. Germline V CDR1 and CDR2: LNHDA, SQIVND (reference sequence). CDR3: CASSALAGAFQETQYF. DNA for the CDR3: TGTGCCAGTAGTGCACTAGCGGGGGCCTTTCAAGAGACCCAGTACTTC.

V and J are TRBV7-9 and TRBJ2-3; TRBD1 might be the D (5 bases). Per the germline V gene, CDR1 is SEHNR and CDR2 is FQNEAQ (reference sequence). The CDR3 sequence is 16 residues long. V lost 0 bases and J lost 2, with 12 bases in between. The CDR3 nucleotides are TGTGCCAGCAGCTTAGCGCTGGGGCTAGTCACAGATACGCAGTATTTT. Translating gives CASSLALGLVTDTQYF.

V gene TRBV6-6 combines with J gene TRBJ1-3; TRBD1 is a possible D gene (5 bases). The ends were cut back, 6 bases at V and 9 bases at J, with 18 bases in the middle. CDR3 length equals 14 residues. Germline CDR1 reads MNHNY; CDR2 reads SVGAGI (reference sequence). For the CDR3, the DNA is TGTGCCAGCAGGGAAGGGACCGCCCTGGGCACCATATATTTT. This translates into CASREGTALGTIYF.

The V and J genes are TRBV5-5 and TRBJ1-1, with 10 bases identical to TRBD1. The CDR3 is made up of 15 amino acids. V shed 3 bases and J 4 bases; nucleotides not matched to a gene: 6. Germline CDR1 reads SGHKS; CDR2 reads YYEKEE (reference sequence). CDR3 amino acids: CASSWTGGTGTEAFF. CDR3 DNA: TGTGCCAGCAGCTGGACAGGGGGAACGGGCACTGAAGCTTTCTTT.

This clone came up once. The rearrangement links TRBV6-5 to TRBJ2-2, with D possibly called TRBD1 or TRBD2 (6 bases each). The CDR3 sequence is 16 residues long. The V end was cut by 0 bases, the J end by 7 bases, with 15 bases between. The germline V gene has CDR1 MNHEY and CDR2 SVGAGI. CDR3 in DNA: TGTGCCAGCAGTTACTCGGACAGCCGGGGGAGCGGGGAGCTGTTTTTT. It is translated as CASSYSDSRGSGELFF.

On this clone itself: The sample contains more than one DNA sequence encoding this CDR3. The CDR3 here is CASSLDGSYGYTF. CDR3 in DNA: TGTGCCAGCAGCTTGGACGGCTCCTATGGCTACACCTTC. The V gene is TRBV5-4, the J gene TRBJ1-2; D uncertain. The germline V gene has CDR1 SGHNT and CDR2 YYREEE (reference sequence). The ends were cut back, 0 bases at V and 4 bases at J, with 7 bases in the middle. The CDR3 contains 13 residues.

CDR3 loop: CASSPWAGMNTGELFF. In DNA, the CDR3 is TGTGCCAGCAGCCCGTGGGCAGGCATGAACACCGGGGAGCTGTTTTTT. The chain links TRBV7-3 to TRBJ2-2; D is unresolved. Germline CDR1 is SGHTA and CDR2 is FQGTGA. The V end lost 5 bases, the J end lost 1 base, and 14 bases lay between the germline ends. CDR3 length: 16 residues.